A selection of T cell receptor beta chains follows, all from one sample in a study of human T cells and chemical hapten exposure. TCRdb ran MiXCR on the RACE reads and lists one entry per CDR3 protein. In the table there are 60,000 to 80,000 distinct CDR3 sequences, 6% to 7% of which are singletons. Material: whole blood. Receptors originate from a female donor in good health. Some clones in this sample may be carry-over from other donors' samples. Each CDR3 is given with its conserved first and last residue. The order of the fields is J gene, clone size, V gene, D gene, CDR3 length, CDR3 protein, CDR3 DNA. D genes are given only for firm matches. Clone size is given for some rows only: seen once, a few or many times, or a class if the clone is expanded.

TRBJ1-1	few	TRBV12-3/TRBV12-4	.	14	CASSLKGMNTEAFF	TGTGCCAGCAGTTTAAAGGGGATGAACACTGAAGCTTTCTTT
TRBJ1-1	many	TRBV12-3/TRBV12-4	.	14	CASRTGWGSAEAFF	TGTGCCAGCAGGACCGGCTGGGGATCTGCTGAAGCTTTCTTT
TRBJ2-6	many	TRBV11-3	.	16	CASSLGQMTGANVLTF	TGTGCCAGCAGCCTCGGCCAGATGACTGGGGCCAACGTCCTGACTTTC
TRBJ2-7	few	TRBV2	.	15	CASTPQPISSYEQYF	TGTGCCAGCACCCCACAGCCCATTAGCTCCTACGAGCAGTACTTC
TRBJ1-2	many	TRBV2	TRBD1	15	CASQGSGTGINGYTF	TGTGCCAGCCAAGGATCCGGGACAGGGATAAATGGCTACACCTTC
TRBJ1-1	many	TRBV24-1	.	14	CATTPDRLNTEAFF	TGTGCCACCACCCCGGACAGACTGAACACTGAAGCTTTCTTT
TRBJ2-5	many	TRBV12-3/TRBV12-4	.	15	CASSSRQVRQETQYF	TGTGCCAGCAGTTCCCGACAGGTTCGACAAGAGACCCAGTACTTC
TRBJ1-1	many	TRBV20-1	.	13	CSAMERESAEAFF	TGCAGTGCCATGGAACGGGAGTCGGCTGAAGCTTTCTTT
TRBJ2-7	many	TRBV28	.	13	CASSHTTPSMRYF	TGTGCCAGCAGCCATACCACCCCCTCGATGCGGTACTTC
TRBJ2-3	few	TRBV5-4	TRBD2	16	CASSLALREGQDTQYF	TGTGCCAGCAGCTTGGCCCTGCGGGAGGGCCAGGATACGCAGTATTTT
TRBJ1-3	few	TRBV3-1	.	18	CASSQDLPPVSSGNTIYF	TGTGCCAGCAGCCAAGACCTCCCCCCAGTGAGCTCTGGAAACACCATATATTTT
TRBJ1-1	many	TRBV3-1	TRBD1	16	CASSQTTGDRNTEAFF	TGTGCCAGCAGCCAAACGACAGGGGATCGGAACACTGAAGCTTTCTTT
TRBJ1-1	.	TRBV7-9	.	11	CATWTVYKAFF	TGTGCCACCTGGACAGTTTATAAGGCTTTCTTT
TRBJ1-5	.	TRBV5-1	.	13	CATSTGINQPQHF	TGCGCCACCTCAACAGGAATAAATCAGCCCCAGCATTTT
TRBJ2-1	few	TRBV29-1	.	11	CSVSPGDEQFF	TGCAGCGTTAGTCCGGGCGATGAGCAGTTCTTC